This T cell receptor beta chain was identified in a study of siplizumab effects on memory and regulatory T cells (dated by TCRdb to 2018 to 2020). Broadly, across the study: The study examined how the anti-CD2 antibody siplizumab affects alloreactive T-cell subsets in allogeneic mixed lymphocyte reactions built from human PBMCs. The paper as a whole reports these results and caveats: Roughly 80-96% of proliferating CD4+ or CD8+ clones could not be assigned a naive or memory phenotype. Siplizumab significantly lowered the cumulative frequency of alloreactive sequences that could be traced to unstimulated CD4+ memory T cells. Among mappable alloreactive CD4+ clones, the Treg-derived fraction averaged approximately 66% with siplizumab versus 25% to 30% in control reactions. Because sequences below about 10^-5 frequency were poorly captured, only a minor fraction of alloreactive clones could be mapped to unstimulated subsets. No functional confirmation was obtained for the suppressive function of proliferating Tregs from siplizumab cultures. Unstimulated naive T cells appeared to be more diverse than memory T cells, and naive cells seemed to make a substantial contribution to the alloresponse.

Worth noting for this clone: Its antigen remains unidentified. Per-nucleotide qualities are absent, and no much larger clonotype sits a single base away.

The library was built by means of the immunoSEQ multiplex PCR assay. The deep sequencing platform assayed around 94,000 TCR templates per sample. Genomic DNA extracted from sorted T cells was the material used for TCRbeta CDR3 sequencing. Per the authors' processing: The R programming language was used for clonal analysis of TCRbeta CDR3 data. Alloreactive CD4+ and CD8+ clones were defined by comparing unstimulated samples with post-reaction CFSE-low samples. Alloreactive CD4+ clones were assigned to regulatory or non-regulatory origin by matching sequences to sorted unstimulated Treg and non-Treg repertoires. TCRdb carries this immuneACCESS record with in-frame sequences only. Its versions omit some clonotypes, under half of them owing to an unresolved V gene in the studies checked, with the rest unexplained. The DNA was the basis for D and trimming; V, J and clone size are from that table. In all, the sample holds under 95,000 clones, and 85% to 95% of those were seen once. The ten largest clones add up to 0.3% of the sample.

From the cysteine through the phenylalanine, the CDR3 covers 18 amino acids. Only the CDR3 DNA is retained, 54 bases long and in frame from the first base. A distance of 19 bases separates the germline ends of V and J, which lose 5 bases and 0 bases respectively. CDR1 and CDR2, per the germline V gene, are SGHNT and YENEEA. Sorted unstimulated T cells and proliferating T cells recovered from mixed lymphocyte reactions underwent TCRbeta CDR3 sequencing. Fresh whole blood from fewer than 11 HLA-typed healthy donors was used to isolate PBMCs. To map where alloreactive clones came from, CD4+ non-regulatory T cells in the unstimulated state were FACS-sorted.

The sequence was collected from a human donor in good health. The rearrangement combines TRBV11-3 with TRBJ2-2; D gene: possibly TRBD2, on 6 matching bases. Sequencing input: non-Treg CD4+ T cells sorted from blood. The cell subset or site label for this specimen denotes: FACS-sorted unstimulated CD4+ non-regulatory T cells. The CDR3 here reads CASSPFLGSGTNTGELFF. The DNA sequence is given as TGTGCCAGCAGCCCCTTTTTGGGTAGCGGTACGAACACCGGGGAGCTGTTTTTT.